The 29 T cell receptor beta chains in this list originate from one sample, sequenced in a study of T-cell memory formation after mild COVID-19. Each CDR3 protein is one row after TCRdb ran MiXCR on the 5' RACE reads. This table holds around 200,000 distinct CDR3 sequences, about a sixth found once. Input material: PBMCs or a T cell subset sorted from them (not recorded which). Source of these receptors: an adult woman who had mild COVID-19 (a few samples of this study predate the infection). Cell type and time point are not known.

The chain carries TRBV5-1 and TRBJ2-2; 8 nucleotides agree with TRBD2. Germline CDR1 is SGHRS and CDR2 is YFSETQ. The junction had 4 bases not matched to a gene; V was cut back by 1 base and J by 5 bases. CDR3 length equals 15 residues. CDR3 nucleotide sequence: TGCGCCAGCAGCTTGCGGACTAGCTCAACCGGGGAGCTGTTTTTT. Its translation is CASSLRTSSTGELFF.

In this sample, this clonotype turned up a few times. The chain has TRBV24-1 and TRBJ2-5, with 8 positions matching TRBD1. The CDR3 has 15 amino acids. V gave up 3 bases and J gave up 2 bases; unmatched junction bases: 4. Germline lookup yields CDR1 KGHDR and CDR2 SFDVKD. The CDR3 loop reads CATSDPTGVQETQYF. The CDR3 nucleotides read TGTGCCACCAGTGATCCGACAGGGGTTCAAGAGACCCAGTACTTC.

The gene calls are TRBV6-5 and TRBJ2-3; D is perhaps TRBD1 (5 bases). The germline V and J ends were trimmed by 3 bases and 1 base, with 14 bases remaining between them. Germline CDR1 reads MNHEY; CDR2 reads SVGAGI. The CDR3 length is 16 residues. In DNA form, the CDR3 reads TGTGCCAGCAGTTATGAGCTAGGGGCCGGCACAGATACGCAGTATTTT. It specifies CASSYELGAGTDTQYF.

This sequence joins TRBV5-1 and TRBJ2-5; no clear D. CDR3 length equals 15 residues. The V gene's germline CDR1 is SGHRS and CDR2 YFSETQ. V gave up 0 bases and J gave up 2 bases, with 11 bases separating them. CDR3 sequence: CASSLDFGRQETQYF. The CDR3 DNA sequence: TGCGCCAGCAGCTTGGACTTTGGACGACAAGAGACCCAGTACTTC.

V usage is TRBV25-1 and J usage is TRBJ2-5; either TRBD1 or TRBD2 may supply D (5 bases each). Between the trimmed V and J ends, which lost 5 bases and 10 bases, there was a span of 17 bases. This CDR3 contains 13 residues. Germline CDR1 reads MGHDK; CDR2 reads SYGVNS. In nucleotides, the CDR3 is TGTGCCAGCAGTTCAACGTGGGACCTCGACCAGTACTTC. This encodes CASSSTWDLDQYF. Full variable domain (rest looked up from reference TRBV25-1 and TRBJ2-5): EADIYQTPRYLVIGTGKKITLECSQTMGHDKMYWYQQDPGMELHLIHYSYGVNSTEKGDLSSESTVSRIRTEHFPLTLESARPSHTSQYLCASSSTWDLDQYFGPGTRLLVL.

A few counts support this clonotype. CDR3 coding DNA: TGCGCCAGCAGCCAAGATCTCGCCGCAAATTCACCCCTCCACTTT. Its protein product is CASSQDLAANSPLHF. The chain is built from TRBV4-3 and TRBJ1-6, with unresolved D. The length of the CDR3 is 15 residues. V lost 0 bases, J lost 7 bases, and 10 bases lay in between. Germline V lookup: CDR1 LGHNA, CDR2 YSLEER.

This clonotype was picked up a small number of times. The chain has TRBV7-2 and TRBJ2-1, with TRBD2 matching over 12 bases. This CDR3 is built from 16 residues. The germline gives CDR1 SGHTA, CDR2 FQGNSA. V gave up 1 base and J gave up 7 bases; unmatched junction bases: 5. The CDR3 loop reads CASSLGLAGGRNEQFF. Written as DNA, the CDR3 is TGTGCCAGCAGCTTAGGCCTAGCGGGGGGGCGAAATGAGCAGTTCTTC.

This clonotype was recorded a few times. The chain uses TRBV5-1 and TRBJ2-3, with 9 bases lining up with TRBD2. Germline CDR1 and CDR2: SGHRS and YFSETQ. The CDR3 consists of 14 residues. After removal of 4 bases from V and 3 bases from J, the junction contained 3 bases not matched to a gene. The CDR3 here is CASSTGLATDTQYF. Written as DNA, the CDR3 is TGCGCCAGCAGCACAGGACTAGCGACAGATACGCAGTATTTT.

This rearrangement joins TRBV7-8 to TRBJ2-2, with D maybe TRBD1 (5 bases). Germline V CDR1 and CDR2: SGHVS, FQNEAQ. The CDR3 covers 14 residues. The V end lost 5 bases, the J end lost 4 bases, and 11 bases lay between the germline ends. In nucleotides, the CDR3 is TGTGCCAGCAGCCGCAACAGGATCACCGGGGAGCTGTTTTTT. Its protein product is CASSRNRITGELFF.

The chain links TRBV20-1 to TRBJ1-1, with D perhaps matching TRBD1 (6 bases). The V gene's germline CDR1 is DFQATT and CDR2 SNEGSKA (reference sequence). This CDR3 region has 14 residues. Trimming took off 2 bases at V and 1 base at J, with 11 bases between the two ends. This chain's CDR3 is CSARRGPTNTEAFF. CDR3 coding DNA: TGCAGTGCTAGACGGGGGCCGACGAACACTGAAGCTTTCTTT.

This chain uses TRBV7-2 with TRBJ1-2; D is ambiguous. The CDR3 runs to 19 residues. Germline-derived CDR1 and CDR2 are SGHTA and FQGNSA. V lost 5 bases and J 0 bases, leaving 25 bases between the germline ends. The CDR3 spells CASSPNSVGGYLSNYGYTF. The CDR3 DNA follows: TGTGCCAGCAGCCCAAATTCCGTTGGCGGCTACCTCTCTAACTATGGCTACACCTTC.

This clonotype was seen more than once but under ten times. The genes are TRBV27 and TRBJ2-1; 9 nucleotides line up with TRBD2. The CDR3 extends over 16 amino acids. Trimming removed 6 bases from V and 4 bases from J; junction bases left unmatched: 10. The germline gives CDR1 MNHEY, CDR2 SMNVEV (reference sequence). The CDR3 region has the DNA TGTGCCAGCAGCTCTGTGTGGCGGGAGGGATACAATGAGCAGTTCTTC. Its translation: CASSSVWREGYNEQFF.

This clonotype showed up just a few times. The chain uses TRBV19 and TRBJ1-1, with unresolved D. The V end was cut by 6 bases, the J end by 7 bases, with 12 bases between. The CDR3 is 12 residues long. Looked up from germline, CDR1 is LNHDA and CDR2 is SQIVND (reference sequence). CDR3 in DNA: TGTGCCAGTAGCATGGGAGGTGGTGAAGCTTTCTTT. It yields the protein CASSMGGGEAFF. Combining the CDR3 with reference TRBV19 and TRBJ1-1 gives the whole variable domain DGGITQSPKYLFRKEGQNVTLSCEQNLNHDAMYWYRQDPGQGLRLIYYSQIVNDFQKGDIAEGYSVSREKKESFPLTVTSAQKNPTAFYLCASSMGGGEAFFGQGTRLTVV.

The gene calls are TRBV5-4 and TRBJ1-1, with TRBD1 matching 7 bases. This CDR3 comprises 14 residues. Germline values: CDR1 SGHNT, CDR2 YYREEE (reference sequence). V gave up 1 base and J gave up 12 bases; unmatched junction bases: 12. Here the CDR3 DNA reads TGTGCCAGCAGCTTGCCCCTACGGGACAGCGAACCTTTCTTT. Protein sequence: CASSLPLRDSEPFF.

This clonotype was seen more than once but under ten times. The V gene is TRBV5-4, the J gene TRBJ2-1; 7 nucleotides line up with TRBD2. This CDR3 region has 14 residues. Germline trimming cut 2 bases from V and 4 bases from J; bases unmatched to any gene: 3. Germline V gene sequence: CDR1 SGHNT, CDR2 YYREEE (reference sequence). DNA of the CDR3: TGTGCCAGCAGCTTTACTAGCGAGTACAATGAGCAGTTCTTC. Amino acid sequence: CASSFTSEYNEQFF.

The chain is built from TRBV5-1 and TRBJ1-1; 8 bases agree with TRBD1. The CDR3 totals 16 residues. CDR1 and CDR2 (germline): SGHRS, YFSETQ. J was trimmed by 1 base and V by 3 bases; bases with no gene match: 8. The CDR3 sequence is CASSSRQGWGNTEAFF. In DNA form, the CDR3 reads TGCGCCAGCAGCTCCCGACAGGGGTGGGGGAACACTGAAGCTTTCTTT.

DNA of the CDR3: TGTGCCAGCAGCTTATGGGGGACCCCTCGGGGTGAGCAGTTCTTC. This gives the protein CASSLWGTPRGEQFF. The rearrangement uses TRBV7-9 and TRBJ2-1; D tentatively reads TRBD1 or TRBD2 (5 bases each). The CDR3 totals 15 residues. From germline, CDR1 is SEHNR and CDR2 FQNEAQ (reference sequence). Trimming removed 2 bases from V and 9 bases from J, with 17 bases in between.

The V and J genes are TRBV6-1 and TRBJ1-5; no definite D call. V lost 0 bases and J 9 bases, leaving 15 bases between the germline ends. This CDR3 has 15 residues. The germline CDR1 and CDR2 sequences are MNHNS and SASEGT. The CDR3 DNA follows: TGTGCCAGCAGTGAAGCGGACGGAGGTTCGTGGCCCCAGCATTTT. Protein product: CASSEADGGSWPQHF.

The chain uses TRBV5-1 and TRBJ2-2; D unclear. CDR3 length: 15 amino acids. V shed 0 bases and J shed 5 bases, with 11 bases lying between them. Germline V CDR1 and CDR2: SGHRS, YFSETQ. CDR3 DNA sequence: TGCGCCAGCAGCTTGGGGAACGCCGTGACCGGGGAGCTGTTTTTT. This translates into CASSLGNAVTGELFF.

The chain links TRBV5-1 to TRBJ2-1, with 7 bases matching TRBD2. The germline V gene encodes CDR1 SGHRS and CDR2 YFSETQ. With 5 bases clipped from V and 5 bases from J, the junction kept 7 bases outside the gene matches. The CDR3 contains 14 residues. The CDR3 reads CASSRGENNNEQFF. The DNA for the CDR3 is TGCGCCAGCAGTCGGGGGGAGAACAACAATGAGCAGTTCTTC.

This clonotype was detected only a few times. The DNA for the CDR3 is TGCAGCTATTTTGGGGACAGCTCCTACGAGCAGTACTTC. Protein: CSYFGDSSYEQYF. This chain uses TRBV29-1 with TRBJ2-7; TRBD1 matches 7 bases. V lost 8 bases, J lost 0 bases, and 7 bases stayed unmatched. This CDR3 has 13 residues. CDR1 SQVTM and CDR2 ANQGSEA come from the germline V gene.

The table lists this clonotype with a few counts. The chain is built from TRBV19 and TRBJ1-1, with no clear D. V was shortened by 4 bases and J by 3 bases, with 6 bases between the two germline ends. Germline assignment: CDR1 LNHDA and CDR2 SQIVND (reference sequence). CDR3 length: 12 amino acids. The CDR3 spells CASSRTYTEAFF. In nucleotides, the CDR3 is TGTGCCAGTAGTAGGACGTACACTGAAGCTTTCTTT.

V and J are TRBV5-1 and TRBJ1-2; 7 nucleotides match TRBD1. Unmatched junction bases numbered 4, after V lost 2 bases and J lost 0 bases. The CDR3 is 15 residues long. CDR1 is SGHRS, CDR2 YFSETQ, per germline. The CDR3 reads CASSFSQGSNYGYTF. The DNA for the CDR3 is TGCGCCAGCAGCTTTTCACAGGGGTCTAACTATGGCTACACCTTC.

This clonotype was found many times. This chain connects TRBV12-3 or TRBV12-4 to TRBJ2-1; TRBD2 matches 8 bases. V lost 3 bases and J lost 5; bases outside the gene matches: 9. The CDR3 extends over 16 amino acids. The CDR3 spells CASSFGAGDFHNEQFF. The CDR3, as DNA: TGTGCCAGCAGTTTCGGAGCGGGAGATTTTCACAATGAGCAGTTCTTC.

A few counts support this clonotype. V is TRBV4-1 and J is TRBJ2-1, with D uncertain. Between the trimmed V and J ends, which lost 0 bases and 2 bases, there was a span of 11 bases. The CDR3 has 16 amino acids. Germline V gives CDR1 MGHRA, CDR2 YSYEKL. In DNA form, the CDR3 reads TGCGCCAGCAGCCAAGAGTGGGGTACCCCCTACAATGAGCAGTTCTTC. It codes for CASSQEWGTPYNEQFF.

The chain links TRBV12-3 or TRBV12-4 to TRBJ2-5, with D unresolved. CDR3 length equals 17 residues. Trimming took off 3 bases at V and 0 bases at J, with 17 bases between the two ends. The CDR3 spells CASSFFVGDQNQETQYF. The CDR3 DNA reads TGTGCCAGCAGTTTTTTCGTCGGAGACCAGAACCAAGAGACCCAGTACTTC.

This chain connects TRBV30 to TRBJ1-3; 12 nucleotides agree with TRBD1. V trimming: 0 bases; J trimming: 2 bases; junction bases outside the gene matches: 2. The V gene's germline CDR1 is GTSNPN and CDR2 SVGIG (reference sequence). The CDR3 is 16 amino acids. CDR3 bases: TGTGCCTGGAGTGTACGGGACAGGGGGCCTGGAAACACCATATATTTT. Translated: CAWSVRDRGPGNTIYF.

This chain joins TRBV29-1 and TRBJ2-1; possible D gene TRBD2, 6 bases. The CDR3 is made up of 11 amino acids. Germline CDR1 SQVTM, CDR2 ANQGSEA. The CDR3 region has the DNA TGCGCAGGGAGGCGGGCCTTTGAGCAGTTCTTC. Residues: CAGRRAFEQFF.

This clonotype was counted at least ten times. The chain carries TRBV6-5 and TRBJ2-3, with TRBD2 identical over 8 bases. The CDR3 loop spans 16 amino acids. CDR1 is MNHEY, CDR2 SVGAGI, per germline. Trimming cost V 6 bases and J 7 bases; bases outside gene matches: 15. CDR3 DNA sequence: TGTGCCAGCAGAAGTCTAGGAACCGGGAGGGCTAATACGCAGTATTTT. Translating it yields CASRSLGTGRANTQYF.